The clone carrying this T cell receptor (beta chain) has ten or more counts. The germline gives CDR1 MNHEY, CDR2 SVGEGT. CDR3 length: 16 amino acids. Trimming left V 6 bases short and J 2 bases short, with 17 bases between. Using RNA transcripts as the source, TCR beta CDR3 regions were amplified. The primer set for the first-round RT-PCR of the TCR CDR3 was HTBI. TCRdb processed the multiplex PCR reads anew with MiXCR; each CDR3 protein has one entry. The data contain 490,000 or so distinct CDR3 sequences, around a fifth of them singletons. This record belongs to a study of T cells in Graves' hyperthyroidism and ophthalmopathy. Reasons for excluding patients were uncontrolled infection, other autoimmune disease, pregnancy or lactation.

The clonotype was recovered from a woman in her 70s with Graves' ophthalmopathy. V gene TRBV6-2 or TRBV6-3 combines with J gene TRBJ1-5; TRBD1 might be the D (5 bases). The sequenced material came from blood. The CDR3 bases are TGTGCCAGCAGCCCCACGAACCCCAGGGGCAATCAGCCCCAGCATTTT. As protein: CASSPTNPRGNQPQHF.